Presented here are 21 T cell receptor beta chains from one specimen sequenced in a study of identical twins. TCRdb redid the calling of the 5' RACE reads with MiXCR, one entry per CDR3 protein. The table includes about 730,000 distinct CDR3 sequences, over 20% detected once. This same sample was also taken into another study, of T cells expressing NK-cell markers.

Source material: PBMCs. Source of these receptors: a woman in her late teens or twenties in good health.

The rearrangement uses TRBV12-3 or TRBV12-4 and TRBJ2-1, with D hard to call. The CDR3 totals 14 residues. Trimming cost V 1 base and J 6 bases, with 10 bases left between them. The CDR3 sequence: CASSLGRDSNEQFF. The CDR3 coding sequence is TGTGCCAGCAGTTTAGGTAGGGATTCCAATGAGCAGTTCTTC.

This clonotype was seen ten or more times. The chain has TRBV6-4 and TRBJ2-1; 10 positions agree with TRBD2. The V gene end was trimmed by 6 bases and the J gene end by 3 bases; junction bases not matched to a gene: 5. This CDR3 region has 15 residues. Germline V gene data show CDR1 as MRHNA and CDR2 as SNTAGT. This CDR3 reads CASSPLAGSYNEQFF. The CDR3 region has the DNA TGTGCCAGCAGCCCACTAGCGGGGAGCTACAATGAGCAGTTCTTC.

This clonotype has more than one count but fewer than ten. The chain is built from TRBV6-1 and TRBJ1-1; D ambiguous. The CDR3 is made up of 14 amino acids. Germline values: CDR1 MNHNS, CDR2 SASEGT. The ends were cut back, 6 bases at V and 5 bases at J, with 16 bases in the middle. CDR3 sequence (DNA): TGTGCCAGCAGCCCGTTTAGGGAGCGGACTGAAGCTTTCTTT. Protein sequence: CASSPFRERTEAFF.

There are a few counts of this clonotype. The chain has TRBV12-3 or TRBV12-4 and TRBJ1-1; TRBD1 aligns across 7 bases. Trimming cost V 0 bases and J 1 base; bases outside gene matches: 2. The CDR3 has 15 residues. CDR3 sequence reads: CASSLARGGNTEAFF. For the CDR3, the DNA is TGTGCCAGCAGTTTAGCCAGGGGGGGGAACACTGAAGCTTTCTTT.

This clonotype occurred a few times. The rearrangement joins TRBV29-1 to TRBJ1-2; no clear D gene. CDR1 and CDR2 (germline): SQVTM, ANQGSEA. CDR3 length: 12 residues. V was trimmed by 1 base and J by 5 bases, leaving 8 bases between them. The CDR3 DNA follows: TGCAGCGTTGAAGTTGGGGTGTATGGCTACACCTTC. Protein sequence: CSVEVGVYGYTF.

The chain has TRBV6-6 and TRBJ2-2; D is unclear. CDR3 length equals 13 residues. Between the trimmed V and J ends, which lost 5 bases and 6 bases, there was a span of 10 bases. Germline-derived CDR1 and CDR2 are MNHNY and SVGAGI (reference sequence). CDR3 nucleotides: TGTGCCAGCAGTCCGTTTGTTTCCGGGGAGCTGTTTTTT. Protein: CASSPFVSGELFF.

The CDR3 is CASSPTGETYEQYF. In DNA, the CDR3 is TGTGCCAGCTCACCCACAGGTGAGACCTACGAGCAGTACTTC. The V and J genes are TRBV18 and TRBJ2-7; weak D call: TRBD1 (5 bases). Germline CDR1 and CDR2: KGHSH and LQKENI. Trimming removed 3 bases from V and 2 bases from J, with 11 bases in between. The CDR3 totals 14 residues.

The CDR3 sequence is CSARGDQGVDETQYF. The CDR3 DNA reads TGCAGTGCTAGAGGGGACCAGGGGGTTGATGAGACCCAGTACTTC. The chain employs TRBV20-1 and TRBJ2-5; 7 bases fit TRBD1. Trimming removed 1 base from V and 5 bases from J; junction bases left unmatched: 10. From germline, CDR1 is DFQATT and CDR2 SNEGSKA (reference sequence). The CDR3 length is 15 residues.

With respect to this clonotype: One end of the junction fails to match germline, which may point to a read error. The genes are TRBV20-1 and TRBJ2-4, with D maybe TRBD2 (5 bases). The CDR3 consists of 15 residues. The V gene's germline CDR1 is DFQATT and CDR2 SNEGSKA (reference sequence). The CDR3 is CSAGEGVLSKNIQYF. The CDR3 coding sequence is TGCAGTGCTGGAGAGGGAGTTCTGAGCAAAAACATTCAGTACTTC.

This chain links TRBV12-3 or TRBV12-4 with TRBJ2-7; tentative D call: TRBD2 (5 bases). The CDR3 runs 15 residues. With 5 bases removed from V and 0 bases from J, the gap between germline ends came to 14 bases. This CDR3 is CASSLPWTGSYEQYF. The CDR3 bases are TGTGCCAGCAGTCTACCCTGGACTGGCTCCTACGAGCAGTACTTC.

V and J are TRBV5-1 and TRBJ2-3, with 12 bases fitting TRBD2. Unmatched junction bases numbered 11, after V lost 4 bases and J lost 5 bases. This CDR3 is 17 amino acids long. Germline CDR1 and CDR2: SGHRS and YFSETQ. CDR3 DNA sequence: TGCGCCAGCAGCGGTCTAGCGGGGGGGCCTGCCGGAGATACGCAGTATTTT. Translation gives CASSGLAGGPAGDTQYF.

This clonotype was counted a few times. The rearrangement joins TRBV20-1 to TRBJ2-7, with 12 bases fitting TRBD2. The CDR3 sequence is 13 residues long. From germline, CDR1 is DFQATT and CDR2 SNEGSKA (reference sequence). J lost 4 bases, V lost 3 bases, and 1 base had no gene match. CDR3 DNA sequence: TGCAGTGCTAGCGGACTAGCGGGATACGAGCAGTACTTC. It specifies CSASGLAGYEQYF.

The gene calls are TRBV7-2 and TRBJ1-1, with D unclear. Germline V gene sequence: CDR1 SGHTA, CDR2 FQGNSA. The CDR3 spans 14 residues. Trimming shortened V by 2 bases and J by 1 base, and 8 bases separated the two germline ends. The CDR3 here is CASSLSIGNTEAFF. CDR3 bases: TGTGCCAGCAGCTTATCTATTGGGAACACTGAAGCTTTCTTT.

Many counts were recorded for this clonotype. The chain joins TRBV20-1 to TRBJ1-1; tentatively, D is TRBD1 (5 bases). Germline V gives CDR1 DFQATT, CDR2 SNEGSKA (reference sequence). The V end was cut by 6 bases, the J end by 6 bases, with 17 bases between. The CDR3 is 13 amino acids. Here the CDR3 DNA reads TGCAGTGCCAGTCCTTCGGGGGTCCCTGAAGCTTTCTTT. Protein sequence: CSASPSGVPEAFF.

The sample holds a few counts of this clonotype. The V call is TRBV12-3 or TRBV12-4, the J call TRBJ2-2; D may correspond to TRBD1 or TRBD2 (5 bases each). The CDR3 covers 17 residues. Trimming removed 6 bases at V and 4 bases at J, with 21 bases between. Here the CDR3 DNA reads TGTGCCAGCAGACCCCGTGGGGGTAGAGCCACCACCGGGGAGCTGTTTTTT. Protein: CASRPRGGRATTGELFF.

This clonotype has a handful of counts. J is TRBJ2-7 and V is TRBV6-5; 8 nucleotides align to TRBD2. The CDR3 is made up of 14 amino acids. The germline CDR1 and CDR2 sequences are MNHEY and SVGAGI. The V gene end was trimmed by 0 bases and the J gene end by 4 bases; junction bases not matched to a gene: 2. The CDR3 sequence is CASSYSPGGYEQYF. The CDR3 DNA follows: TGTGCCAGCAGTTACTCACCGGGGGGGTACGAGCAGTACTTC.

The V and J genes are TRBV5-4 and TRBJ1-4; D is possibly TRBD1 (5 bases). This CDR3 comprises 14 residues. The ends were cut back, 5 bases at V and 6 bases at J, with 14 bases in the middle. Germline CDR1 is SGHNT and CDR2 is YYREEE (reference sequence). The CDR3 DNA sequence: TGTGCCAGCAGATCGATTCAAGGGGATGAAAAACTGTTTTTT. Translation gives CASRSIQGDEKLFF.

This clonotype has only a few counts. This chain uses TRBV25-1 with TRBJ1-2, with TRBD1 matching 7 bases. Germline lookup yields CDR1 MGHDK and CDR2 SYGVNS. The CDR3 consists of 14 residues. Losses at the gene ends were 4 bases for V and 4 bases for J; bases not matched to a gene: 6. DNA for the CDR3: TGTGCCAGCAGTGGCAACAGGGGCGGCTATGGCTACACCTTC. It yields the protein CASSGNRGGYGYTF.

A few counts support this clonotype. The chain carries TRBV10-2 and TRBJ1-2, with D perhaps TRBD1 (5 bases). Per germline, CDR1 WSHSY and CDR2 SAAADI. Between the trimmed V and J ends, which lost 3 bases and 6 bases, there was a span of 17 bases. This CDR3 has 15 residues. The chain's CDR3 is CASSDLVGENNGYTF. The CDR3 bases are TGCGCCAGCAGTGATCTGGTGGGGGAAAATAATGGCTACACCTTC.

This clonotype appeared many times. J is TRBJ2-1 and V is TRBV5-1; D is perhaps TRBD2 (5 bases). Germline V lookup: CDR1 SGHRS, CDR2 YFSETQ. V lost 0 bases and J 3 bases, leaving 13 bases between the germline ends. The CDR3 totals 16 residues. The CDR3 protein is CASSLAAGFVYNEQFF. CDR3 in DNA: TGCGCCAGCAGCTTGGCTGCGGGTTTCGTCTACAATGAGCAGTTCTTC.

This clonotype was seen only a few times. This chain connects TRBV20-1 to TRBJ2-1; maybe TRBD2 (6 bases). V was cut by 5 bases and J by 10 bases, with 12 bases left in between. In germline, CDR1 is DFQATT, CDR2 SNEGSKA (reference sequence). The CDR3 totals 11 residues. The CDR3: CSALRDGEQFF. The CDR3 DNA reads as TGCAGTGCTTTGCGGGATGGGGAGCAGTTCTTC.